These 2 T cell receptor beta chains originate from one sample sequenced in a study of shared clonotypes between healthy human individuals. Some clones are missing from TCRdb's copy, which holds only in-frame ones; the method was immunoSEQ multiplex PCR. The sample lists roughly 1,800,000 clones; approximately 94% were seen once. Selected positively for CCR7 and CD45RO-negative, naive CD8 cells excluded terminally differentiated effector memory CD45RA+ cells. Specimen: naive CD8+ T cells sorted from blood. The receptors originated from a man between 18 and 35 years old in good health.

As for this clone: The sample holds other DNA sequences that translate to the same CDR3. The CDR3 DNA follows: TGTGCCAGCAGTTACTCTGTTGGGGAAACTAACTATGGCTACACCTTC. Its protein is CASSYSVGETNYGYTF. The V and J genes are TRBV6-5 and TRBJ1-2; D not resolved. This CDR3 has 16 amino acids. Germline lookup yields CDR1 MNHEY and CDR2 SVGAGI. V was shortened by 0 bases and J by 0 bases, with 11 bases between the two germline ends.

The chain has TRBV27 and TRBJ1-5, with D possibly being TRBD1 (5 bases). Germline V lookup: CDR1 MNHEY, CDR2 SMNVEV (reference sequence). CDR3 length equals 13 residues. The V end lost 3 bases, the J end lost 5 bases, and 8 bases lay between the germline ends. This CDR3 is CASSFWGDQPQHF. The CDR3 nucleotides are TGTGCCAGCAGTTTCTGGGGGGATCAGCCCCAGCATTTT.